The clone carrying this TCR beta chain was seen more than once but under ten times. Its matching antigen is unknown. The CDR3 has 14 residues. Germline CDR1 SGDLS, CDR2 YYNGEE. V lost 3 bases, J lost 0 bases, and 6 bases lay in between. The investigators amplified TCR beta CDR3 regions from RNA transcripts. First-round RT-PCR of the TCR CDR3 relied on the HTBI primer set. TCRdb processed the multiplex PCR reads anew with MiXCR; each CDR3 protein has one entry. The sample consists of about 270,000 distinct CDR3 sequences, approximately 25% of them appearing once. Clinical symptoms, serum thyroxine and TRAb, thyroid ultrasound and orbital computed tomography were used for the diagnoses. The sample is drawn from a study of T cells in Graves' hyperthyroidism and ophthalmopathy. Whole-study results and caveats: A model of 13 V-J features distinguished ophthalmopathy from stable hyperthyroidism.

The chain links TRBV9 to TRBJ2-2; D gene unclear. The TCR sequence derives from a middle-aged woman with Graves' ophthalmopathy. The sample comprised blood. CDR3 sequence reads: CASSASTNTGELFF. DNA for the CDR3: TGTGCCAGCAGCGCCAGCACGAACACCGGGGAGCTGTTTTTT.